This is a list of T cell receptor beta chains from one sample in a study of blood T cell repertoires in COVID-19. Sequencing used immunoSEQ multiplex PCR; TCRdb keeps in-frame clones, though not all of them. Here the sample spans around 110,000 clones, 70% to 90% being singletons. The sequencing sample was made of peripheral blood. These receptors all stem from a middle-aged man with acute or convalescent COVID-19. Each CDR3 is given with its conserved first and last residue. A D gene is named only where the DNA matches it firmly. Expanded clones get a size class; other rows say once, few or many, or leave the size out.

D,size,V,J,DNA,CDR3
-,-,TRBV18,TRBJ2-7,TGTGCCAGCTCTCCGACCCAGGGGTCCTACGAGCAGTACTTC,CASSPTQGSYEQYF
-,few,TRBV6-1,TRBJ2-7,TGTGCCAGCAGTGAGGTTCTAGCTTCCTACGAGCAGTACTTC,CASSEVLASYEQYF
-,-,TRBV3-1/TRBV3-2,TRBJ2-3,TGTGCCAGCAGCCGCGCGGGTCTCACCACAGATACGCAGTATTTT,CASSRAGLTTDTQYF
TRBD2,-,TRBV7-2,TRBJ2-7,TGTGCCAGCAGCCAAGGACTAGCGGGGACCTTCTACGAGCAGTACTTC,CASSQGLAGTFYEQYF
TRBD2,-,TRBV2,TRBJ2-7,TGTGCCAGCAGCCCCCGCGTACTAGCGGGGGGGCTCGAGCAGTACTTC,CASSPRVLAGGLEQYF
TRBD2,-,TRBV6-2/TRBV6-3,TRBJ2-1,TGTGCCAGCAGTTACGCCGCCTTTAGCGGGGGGGCTAAGGACAATGAGCAGTTCTTC,CASSYAAFSGGAKDNEQFF
-,few,TRBV12-3/TRBV12-4,TRBJ1-2,TGTGCCAGCAGTTTAGTCTCCTATGGCTACACCTTC,CASSLVSYGYTF
-,once,TRBV5-1,TRBJ2-3,TGCGCCAGCAGCGACCCTCCGTTGACTAGCACAGATACGCAGTATTTT,CASSDPPLTSTDTQYF
-,few,TRBV30,TRBJ1-6,TGTGCCTGGAGTCCGGGACATATGAATTCACCCCTCCACTTT,CAWSPGHMNSPLHF
-,-,TRBV19,TRBJ1-1,TGTGCCAGTAGCAACCCAGGCAGGCCCACTGAAGCTTTCTTT,CASSNPGRPTEAFF
-,-,TRBV5-1,TRBJ2-7,TGCGCCAGCAGCTTCACAGGGTCTCACGAGCAGTACTTC,CASSFTGSHEQYF
-,-,TRBV9,TRBJ1-1,TGTGCCAGCAGCCCCTCGGGACTACGGGACACTGAAGCTTTCTTT,CASSPSGLRDTEAFF
-,-,TRBV5-4,TRBJ1-2,TGTGCCAGCACCACCGGTATTTCGGGTGGCTACACCTTC,CASTTGISGGYTF
TRBD2,-,TRBV14,TRBJ2-7,TGTGCCAGCAGCCAAAGACTAGCGGCCCACTCCTACGAGCAGTACTTC,CASSQRLAAHSYEQYF
TRBD1,-,TRBV28,TRBJ1-5,TGTGCCAGCAGCCAGGGGGCTACTCAGCCCCAGCATTTT,CASSQGATQPQHF
TRBD1,-,TRBV10-3,TRBJ1-6,TGTGCCATCAGTAAGGGTGATAACTCGGACAGGGTAGGGTCACCCCTCCACTTT,CAISKGDNSDRVGSPLHF
TRBD2,-,TRBV4-1,TRBJ2-7,TGCGCCAGCAGCCAATTACCGTCCGGGACTAGCGGGAGGGGGAAAGAGCAGTACTTC,CASSQLPSGTSGRGKEQYF